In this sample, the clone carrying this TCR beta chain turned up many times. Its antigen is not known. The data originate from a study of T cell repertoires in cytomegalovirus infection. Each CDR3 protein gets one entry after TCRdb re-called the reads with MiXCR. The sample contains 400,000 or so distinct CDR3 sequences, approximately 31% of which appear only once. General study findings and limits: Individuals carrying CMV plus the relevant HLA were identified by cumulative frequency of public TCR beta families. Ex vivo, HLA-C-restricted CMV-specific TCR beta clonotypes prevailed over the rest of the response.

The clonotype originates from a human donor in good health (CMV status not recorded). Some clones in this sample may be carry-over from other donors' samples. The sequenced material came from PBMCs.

The CDR3 sequence is CASSRTSAGANVLTF. The CDR3, as DNA: TGTGCCAGCAGCCGAACGAGTGCTGGGGCCAACGTCCTGACTTTC. V usage is TRBV7-8 and J usage is TRBJ2-6; D remains ambiguous. The CDR3 covers 15 residues. V gave up 5 bases and J gave up 2 bases, with 10 bases separating them. Looked up from germline, CDR1 is SGHVS and CDR2 is FQNEAQ.